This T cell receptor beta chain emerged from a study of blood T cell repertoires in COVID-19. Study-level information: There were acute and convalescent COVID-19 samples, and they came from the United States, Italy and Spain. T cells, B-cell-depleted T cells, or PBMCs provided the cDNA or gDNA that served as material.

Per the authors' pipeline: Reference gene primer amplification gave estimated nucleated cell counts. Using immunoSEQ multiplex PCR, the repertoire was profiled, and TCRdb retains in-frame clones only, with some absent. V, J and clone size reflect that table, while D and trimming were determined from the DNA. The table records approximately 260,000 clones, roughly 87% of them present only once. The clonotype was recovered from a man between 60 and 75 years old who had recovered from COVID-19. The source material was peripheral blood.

The DNA for the CDR3 is TGTGCCAGCAGTTACGACCGGGACAGGGTATCTGGCTACACCTTC. Translated: CASSYDRDRVSGYTF. The chain links TRBV6-5 to TRBJ1-2; 9 nucleotides agree with TRBD1. V was clipped by 2 bases and J by 7 bases; unmatched bases: 8. The CDR3 is 15 amino acids. CDR1 MNHEY and CDR2 SVGAGI come from the germline V gene.